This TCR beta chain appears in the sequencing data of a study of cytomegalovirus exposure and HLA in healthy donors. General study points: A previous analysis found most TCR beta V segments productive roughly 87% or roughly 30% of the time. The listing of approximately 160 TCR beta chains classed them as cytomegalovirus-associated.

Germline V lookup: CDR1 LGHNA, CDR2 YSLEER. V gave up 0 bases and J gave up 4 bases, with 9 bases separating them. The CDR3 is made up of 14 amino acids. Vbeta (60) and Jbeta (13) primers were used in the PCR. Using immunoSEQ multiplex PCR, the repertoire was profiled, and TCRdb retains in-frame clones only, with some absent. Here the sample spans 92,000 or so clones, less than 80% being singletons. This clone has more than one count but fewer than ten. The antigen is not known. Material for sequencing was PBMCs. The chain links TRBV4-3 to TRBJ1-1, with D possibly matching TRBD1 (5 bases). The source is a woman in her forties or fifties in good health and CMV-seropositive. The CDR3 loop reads CASSQDLGGTEAFF. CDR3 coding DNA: TGCGCCAGCAGCCAAGATCTGGGGGGCACTGAAGCTTTCTTT.